Shown below are 21 T cell receptor beta chains from a single sample sequenced in a study of beta chain features in type 1 diabetes. Expressed TCRB transcripts were sequenced, since all the RNA that had been isolated was reverse transcribed. The repertoire was sequenced with immunoSEQ multiplex PCR; TCRdb's copy has only in-frame clones and lacks some. The sample has about 220,000 clones, roughly a tenth seen once. Sequencing was performed on central memory CD4+ T cells from blood. The receptors here all came from a man aged 18-30 years in good health.

This clone has only a few counts. This sequence joins TRBV5-1 and TRBJ2-3; 11 nucleotides line up with TRBD2. After removal of 3 bases from V and 7 bases from J, the junction contained 4 bases not matched to a gene. The CDR3 is 14 residues long. Per the germline V gene, CDR1 is SGHRS and CDR2 is YFSETQ. The CDR3 is CASSSTSGGYTQYF. The CDR3 region has the DNA TGCGCCAGCAGCTCAACTAGCGGGGGATATACGCAGTATTTT.

This clone was observed a single time. The chain has TRBV15 and TRBJ1-2; TRBD1 agrees at 8 bases. This CDR3 region has 16 residues. V shed 3 bases, J shed 1 base, and the junction held 7 bases outside the gene matches. Germline V gene sequence: CDR1 LNHNV, CDR2 YYDKDF (reference sequence). The CDR3 spells CATSRPGQGSNYGYTF. The DNA of the CDR3 is TGTGCCACCAGCAGGCCCGGACAGGGTAGTAACTATGGCTACACCTTC.

This clone was counted between two and nine times. The chain joins TRBV20-1 to TRBJ2-3; no definite D call. Germline assignment: CDR1 DFQATT and CDR2 SNEGSKA (reference sequence). Trimming shortened V by 3 bases and J by 3 bases, and 4 bases separated the two germline ends. This CDR3 is built from 11 residues. The CDR3 protein is CSASYTDTQYF. The DNA of the CDR3 is TGCAGTGCTAGTTATACAGATACGCAGTATTTT.

This clone was seen a handful of times. In the same sample, other DNA sequences code for this CDR3. This CDR3 reads CATSRAGSQETQYF. The CDR3 DNA reads as TGTGCCACCAGCAGAGCGGGGTCCCAAGAGACCCAGTACTTC. This rearrangement joins TRBV15 to TRBJ2-5, with a tentative D call TRBD2 (5 bases). The CDR3 length is 14 residues. Trimming stripped 1 base from V and 1 base from J, with 7 bases between. Germline lookup yields CDR1 LNHNV and CDR2 YYDKDF (reference sequence).

The V gene is TRBV7-9, the J gene TRBJ2-5; TRBD1 matches at 9 bases. V dropped 1 base and J dropped 4; count of bases not matched to a gene: 7. Germline assignment: CDR1 SEHNR and CDR2 FQNEAQ (reference sequence). CDR3 length: 16 residues. The CDR3 sequence: CASSLGNRGLGETQYF. DNA for the CDR3: TGTGCCAGCAGCTTAGGGAACAGGGGGCTCGGAGAGACCCAGTACTTC.

The chain uses TRBV9 and TRBJ2-3, with TRBD2 as a possible D gene (6 bases). The CDR3 length is 14 residues. The germline gives CDR1 SGDLS, CDR2 YYNGEE. V was trimmed by 0 bases and J by 6 bases, leaving 11 bases between them. CDR3 in DNA: TGTGCCAGCAGCGTAGCGGGAGTGTCGGATACGCAGTATTTT. Translation: CASSVAGVSDTQYF.

J is TRBJ2-7 and V is TRBV28, with D tentatively TRBD1 or TRBD2 (5 bases each). Germline V CDR1 and CDR2: MDHEN, SYDVKM. The V end lost 5 bases, the J end lost 6 bases, and 14 bases lay between the germline ends. This CDR3 is 13 amino acids long. The chain's CDR3 is CASSLGAGGEQYF. The CDR3 region has the DNA TGTGCCAGCAGTCTCGGGGCTGGCGGCGAGCAGTACTTC.

V is TRBV25-1 and J is TRBJ1-5; 8 bases match TRBD1. The CDR3 runs to 15 residues. Germline lookup yields CDR1 MGHDK and CDR2 SYGVNS. V shed 3 bases and J 6 bases; nucleotides not matched to a gene: 7. The CDR3 spells CASSDPGQVGQPQHF. In DNA, the CDR3 is TGTGCCAGCAGTGATCCGGGACAGGTCGGTCAGCCCCAGCATTTT. The full variable domain, completed using reference TRBV25-1 and TRBJ1-5, is EADIYQTPRYLVIGTGKKITLECSQTMGHDKMYWYQQDPGMELHLIHYSYGVNSTEKGDLSSESTVSRIRTEHFPLTLESARPSHTSQYLCASSDPGQVGQPQHFGDGTRLSIL.

This clone was seen ten or more times. The same CDR3 also results from other DNA sequences found in this sample. The chain has TRBV10-3 and TRBJ2-1, with D uncertain. The CDR3 consists of 11 residues. Trimming took off 4 bases at V and 5 bases at J, with 3 bases between the two ends. Germline V gene lookup returns CDR1 ENHRY and CDR2 SYGVKD. CDR3 amino acids: CAISGDNEQFF. The DNA for the CDR3 is TGTGCCATCAGTGGTGACAATGAGCAGTTCTTC.

This clone was recorded a few times. It is likely a read error: a sequence one base away is far more abundant. The rearrangement links TRBV18 to TRBJ2-3, with TRBD2 identical over 12 bases. Unmatched junction bases numbered 4, after V lost 3 bases and J lost 6 bases. Germline-derived CDR1 and CDR2 are KGHSH and LQKENI. This CDR3 has 15 amino acids. The chain's CDR3 is CASSPASGRGDTQYF. CDR3 in DNA: TGTGCCAGCTCACCTGCTAGCGGGAGGGGCGATACGCAGTATTTT.

This clone was seen a handful of times. The V gene is TRBV2, the J gene TRBJ2-4; 8 positions agree with TRBD1. Germline values: CDR1 SNHLY, CDR2 FYNNEI. The CDR3 covers 13 residues. The junction had 8 bases not matched to a gene; V was cut back by 0 bases and J by 16 bases. DNA of the CDR3: TGTGCCAGCAGTGAAGCTCAGGGGGCTTTTGATTACTTC. It translates to CASSEAQGAFDYF.

A few counts support this clone. This chain uses TRBV5-1 with TRBJ2-1; 7 positions agree with TRBD2. This CDR3 spans 17 amino acids. Germline V gives CDR1 SGHRS, CDR2 YFSETQ. V was clipped by 4 bases and J by 6 bases; unmatched bases: 16. Written as DNA, the CDR3 is TGCGCCAGCAGCGGGGAGATTCTAGCGGACACCCTCAATGAGCAGTTCTTC. As protein: CASSGEILADTLNEQFF.

The chain employs TRBV29-1 and TRBJ2-1, with D perhaps TRBD1 (5 bases). Trimming pared 7 bases from V and 6 bases from J, leaving 22 bases between. The CDR3 has 15 residues. CDR1 SQVTM and CDR2 ANQGSEA come from the germline V gene. Here the CDR3 reads CSARIRVQRSNEQFF. CDR3 DNA sequence: TGCAGCGCTCGGATCAGGGTACAGAGGTCCAATGAGCAGTTCTTC.

The chain employs TRBV5-4 and TRBJ1-4, with D uncertain. V lost 4 bases, J lost 9 bases, and 16 bases lay in between. CDR1 is SGHNT and CDR2 is YYREEE in the germline V gene (reference sequence). This CDR3 is built from 14 residues. CDR3 in DNA: TGTGCCAGCAGCCAAGATCGGAGGACGAAAAAACTGTTTTTT. This sequence encodes CASSQDRRTKKLFF.

This clone was detected only a few times. One junction end disagrees with the germline gene, perhaps due to a read error. The rearrangement uses TRBV5-4 and TRBJ2-1; D is uncertain. The germline V gene encodes CDR1 SGHNT and CDR2 YYREEE (reference sequence). This CDR3 region has 12 residues. Written as DNA, the CDR3 is TGCGCCAGCAGCCAAGGCGGACCAGAGCAGTTCTTC. This sequence encodes CASSQGGPEQFF.

This clone was seen many times. This same CDR3 is encoded by further DNA sequences in the sample. This chain connects TRBV9 to TRBJ2-2; D tentatively fits TRBD1 or TRBD2 (5 bases each). This CDR3 is 16 amino acids long. V lost 4 bases, J lost 4 bases, and 17 bases lay in between. The V gene's germline CDR1 is SGDLS and CDR2 YYNGEE. In nucleotides, the CDR3 is TGTGCCAGCAGCCCGCAGGGAATGGGGGTCACCGGGGAGCTGTTTTTT. Translation gives CASSPQGMGVTGELFF.

The chain is built from TRBV4-2 and TRBJ1-1, with 7 nucleotides matching TRBD1. This CDR3 spans 15 amino acids. The V gene end was trimmed by 4 bases and the J gene end by 1 base; junction bases not matched to a gene: 6. Germline V gene sequence: CDR1 LGHNA, CDR2 YNFKEQ. CDR3 region: CASSRIGQENTEAFF. CDR3 nucleotides: TGTGCCAGCAGCCGAATCGGACAGGAGAACACTGAAGCTTTCTTT.

This clone was recorded at least ten times. CDR3 residues: CASSLVWNTDTQYF. The CDR3, as DNA: TGTGCCAGCAGCTTGGTTTGGAACACAGATACGCAGTATTTT. The chain is built from TRBV7-2 and TRBJ2-3; the D is unclear. The CDR3 length is 14 residues. Trimming removed 3 bases at V and 2 bases at J, with 9 bases between. CDR1 and CDR2 (germline): SGHTA, FQGNSA.

The chain employs TRBV30 and TRBJ2-5, with D tentatively TRBD1 or TRBD2 (6 bases each). The V gene's germline CDR1 is GTSNPN and CDR2 SVGIG (reference sequence). Trimming removed 2 bases from V and 5 bases from J, with 18 bases in between. The CDR3 extends over 15 amino acids. CDR3 sequence: CAWSSGTGRRETQYF. The CDR3 DNA follows: TGTGCCTGGAGTAGTGGAACAGGGAGGAGGGAGACCCAGTACTTC.

This clone was found a few times. The CDR3 DNA sequence: TGTGCCTGGAGTTTAGCGGGAGGGCCGCGGGAGCAGTACTTC. This translates into CAWSLAGGPREQYF. The chain carries TRBV30 and TRBJ2-7; 11 positions match TRBD2. The CDR3 runs to 14 residues. The J segment lost 7 bases and the V segment lost 2 bases, leaving 7 bases of the junction unmatched. Germline assignment: CDR1 GTSNPN and CDR2 SVGIG (reference sequence). Full variable domain (remainder filled in from reference TRBV30 and TRBJ2-7): SQTIHQWPATLVQPVGSPLSLECTVEGTSNPNLYWYRQAAGRGLQLLFYSVGIGQISSEVPQNLSASRPQDRQFILSSKKLLLSDSGFYLCAWSLAGGPREQYFGPGTRLTVT.

In the case of this clone: The same CDR3 arises from other DNA sequences in this sample as well. The V call is TRBV7-2, the J call TRBJ2-3; D is possibly TRBD1 (6 bases). The CDR3 runs 14 residues. V lost 2 bases, J lost 3 bases, and 9 bases lay in between. The germline V gene encodes CDR1 SGHTA and CDR2 FQGNSA. CDR3 sequence reads: CASSLWTDTDTQYF. In DNA form, the CDR3 reads TGTGCCAGCAGCTTATGGACAGATACAGATACGCAGTATTTT. The full variable domain, in which reference TRBV7-2 and TRBJ2-3 provide the parts outside the CDR3, is GAGVSQSPSNKVTEKGKDVELRCDPISGHTALYWYRQSLGQGLEFLIYFQGNSAPDKSGLPSDRFSAERTGGSVSTLTIQRTQQEDSAVYLCASSLWTDTDTQYFGPGTRLTVL.